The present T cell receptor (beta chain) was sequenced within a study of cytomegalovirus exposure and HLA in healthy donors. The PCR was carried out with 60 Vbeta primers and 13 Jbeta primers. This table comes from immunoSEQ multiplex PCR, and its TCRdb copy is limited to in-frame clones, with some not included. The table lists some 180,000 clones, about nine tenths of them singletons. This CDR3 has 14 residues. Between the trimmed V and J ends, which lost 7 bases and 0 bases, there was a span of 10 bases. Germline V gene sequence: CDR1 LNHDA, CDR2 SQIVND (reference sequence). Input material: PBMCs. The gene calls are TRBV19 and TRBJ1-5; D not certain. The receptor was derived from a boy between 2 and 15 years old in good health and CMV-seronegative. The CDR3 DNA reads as TGTGCCAGTACCGACGACTATAGCAATCAGCCCCAGCATTTT. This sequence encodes CASTDDYSNQPQHF.